This TCR beta chain was recorded in a study of blood T cell repertoires in COVID-19. The germline CDR1 and CDR2 sequences are SGHTA and FQGNSA. V was pared by 0 bases and J by 5 bases, with 11 bases between. The CDR3 runs to 15 residues. This table comes from immunoSEQ multiplex PCR, and its TCRdb copy is limited to in-frame clones, with some not included. The data hold some 150,000 clones, with around 83% observed a single time. Sequencing used peripheral blood. This TCR was sampled from a woman aged 45-65 years with acute or convalescent COVID-19. The chain recombines TRBV7-2 with TRBJ2-1, with D possibly being TRBD1 (6 bases). The CDR3: CASSLAGARDNEQFF. The DNA of the CDR3 is TGTGCCAGCAGCTTAGCGGGGGCCCGTGACAATGAGCAGTTCTTC.